A single sample gave rise to the 6 T cell receptor beta chains below, sequenced in a study of blood T cell repertoires in COVID-19. The method was immunoSEQ multiplex PCR; TCRdb's version includes in-frame clones alone and lacks a portion of them. The sample yields roughly 260,000 clones, about 87% seen once. The sequenced material came from peripheral blood. These receptors all come from a man aged 55-75 years who had recovered from COVID-19.

The gene calls are TRBV29-1 and TRBJ2-5; 10 bases match TRBD1. CDR1 and CDR2 (germline): SQVTM, ANQGSEA. The CDR3 runs 13 residues. V lost 4 bases, J lost 4 bases, and 3 bases stayed unmatched. In nucleotides, the CDR3 is TGCAGCGTTGTTAGGACAGGGGGAGAGACCCAGTACTTC. Amino acid sequence: CSVVRTGGETQYF.

The rearrangement joins TRBV6-5 to TRBJ1-4, with D tentatively TRBD1 (6 bases). There are 15 residues in the CDR3. V was trimmed by 6 bases and J by 5 bases, leaving 16 bases between them. Germline V gene data show CDR1 as MNHEY and CDR2 as SVGAGI. Here the CDR3 reads CASRSLQGGNEKLFF. Here the CDR3 DNA reads TGTGCCAGCAGATCTCTACAGGGAGGGAATGAAAAACTGTTTTTT.

The V and J genes are TRBV6-6 and TRBJ1-1; TRBD1 agrees at 12 bases. V shed 10 bases, J shed 5 bases, and the junction held 8 bases outside the gene matches. This CDR3 comprises 14 residues. Per germline, CDR1 MNHNY and CDR2 SVGAGI (reference sequence). The CDR3 loop is CATGTGGGSTEAFF. The CDR3 DNA is TGTGCCACCGGGACAGGGGGCGGGAGTACTGAAGCTTTCTTT.

The chain's CDR3 is CASSRTVGGYTF. The CDR3 DNA reads TGTGCCAGCAGTAGGACAGTGGGAGGCTACACCTTC. The J gene is TRBJ1-2, the V gene TRBV6-2 or TRBV6-3; D is perhaps TRBD1 (6 bases). This CDR3 is 12 amino acids long. CDR1 and CDR2 from the germline V gene are MNHEY and SVGEGT. The germline V and J ends were trimmed by 5 bases and 8 bases, with 12 bases remaining between them.

This sequence joins TRBV10-3 and TRBJ2-2; D is perhaps TRBD1 (5 bases). This CDR3 comprises 14 residues. Germline loops: CDR1 ENHRY, CDR2 SYGVKD. V was clipped by 7 bases and J by 5 bases, with 14 bases between them. CDR3 DNA sequence: TGTGCCATCAATGGTAGGGGCGAAACCGGGGAGCTGTTTTTT. Translating gives CAINGRGETGELFF.

This clone was detected a few times. The chain combines TRBV6-5 with TRBJ2-7, with a possible D match to TRBD1 (5 bases). The CDR3 loop spans 13 amino acids. CDR1 is MNHEY, CDR2 SVGAGI, per germline. V lost 7 bases to trimming and J lost 3 bases, with 13 bases between them. The CDR3 is CASKGAGLYEQYF. CDR3 nucleotides: TGTGCCAGCAAAGGGGCAGGCCTCTACGAGCAGTACTTC.